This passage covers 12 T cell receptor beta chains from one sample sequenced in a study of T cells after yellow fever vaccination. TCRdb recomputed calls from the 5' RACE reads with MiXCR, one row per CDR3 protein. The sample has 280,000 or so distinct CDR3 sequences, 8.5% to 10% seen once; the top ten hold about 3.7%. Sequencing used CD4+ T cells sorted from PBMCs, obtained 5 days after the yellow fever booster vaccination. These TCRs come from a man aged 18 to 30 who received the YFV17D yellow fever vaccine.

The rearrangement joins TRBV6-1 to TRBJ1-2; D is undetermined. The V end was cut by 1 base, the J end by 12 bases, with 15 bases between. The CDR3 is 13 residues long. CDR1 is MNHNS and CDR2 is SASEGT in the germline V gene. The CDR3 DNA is TGTGCCAGCAGTGAAGAGCAGCGACAATCCCACACCTTC. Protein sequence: CASSEEQRQSHTF.

Here the CDR3 reads CASSRPGLPEETQYF. CDR3 sequence (DNA): TGTGCCAGCTCACGGCCGGGACTCCCCGAAGAGACCCAGTACTTC. The chain recombines TRBV18 with TRBJ2-5; possibly TRBD2 for D (6 bases). Germline CDR1 reads KGHSH; CDR2 reads LQKENI. Trimming took off 4 bases at V and 3 bases at J, with 15 bases between the two ends. The CDR3 is 15 amino acids. The whole variable domain, filled in from reference TRBV18 and TRBJ2-5, reads NAGVMQNPRHLVRRRGQEARLRCSPMKGHSHVYWYRQLPEEGLKFMVYLQKENIIDESGMPKERFSAEFPKEGPSILRIQQVVRGDSAAYFCASSRPGLPEETQYFGPGTRLLVL.

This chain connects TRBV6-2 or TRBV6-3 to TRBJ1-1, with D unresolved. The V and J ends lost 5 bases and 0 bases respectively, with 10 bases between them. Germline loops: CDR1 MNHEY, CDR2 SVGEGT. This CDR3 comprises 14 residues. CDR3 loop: CASSTPELNTEAFF. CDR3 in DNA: TGTGCCAGCAGTACCCCCGAGTTGAACACTGAAGCTTTCTTT.

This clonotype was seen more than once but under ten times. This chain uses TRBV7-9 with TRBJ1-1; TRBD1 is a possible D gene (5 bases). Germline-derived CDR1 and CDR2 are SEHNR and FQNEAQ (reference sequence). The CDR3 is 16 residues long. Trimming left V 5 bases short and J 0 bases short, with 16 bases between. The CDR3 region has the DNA TGTGCCAGCAGCAAGCCTCGGGGGGTAATGAACACTGAAGCTTTCTTT. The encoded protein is CASSKPRGVMNTEAFF.

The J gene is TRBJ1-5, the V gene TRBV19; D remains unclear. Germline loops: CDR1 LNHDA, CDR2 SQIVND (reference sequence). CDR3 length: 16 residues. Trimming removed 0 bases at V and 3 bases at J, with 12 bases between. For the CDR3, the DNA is TGTGCCAGTAGTATAGAAGCAAGGAACGTCAATCAGCCCCAGCATTTT. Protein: CASSIEARNVNQPQHF.

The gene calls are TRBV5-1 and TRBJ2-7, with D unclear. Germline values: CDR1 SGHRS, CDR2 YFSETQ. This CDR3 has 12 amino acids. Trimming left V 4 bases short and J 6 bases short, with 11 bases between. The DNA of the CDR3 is TGCGCCAGCAGCGGCGTAGATGGCGAGCAGTACTTC. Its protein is CASSGVDGEQYF.

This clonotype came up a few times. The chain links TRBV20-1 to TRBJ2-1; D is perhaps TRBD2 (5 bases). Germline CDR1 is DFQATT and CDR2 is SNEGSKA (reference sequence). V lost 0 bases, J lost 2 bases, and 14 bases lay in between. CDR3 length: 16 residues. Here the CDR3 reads CSARDAKTTTYNEQFF. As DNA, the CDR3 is TGCAGTGCTAGAGATGCAAAGACGACTACCTACAATGAGCAGTTCTTC.

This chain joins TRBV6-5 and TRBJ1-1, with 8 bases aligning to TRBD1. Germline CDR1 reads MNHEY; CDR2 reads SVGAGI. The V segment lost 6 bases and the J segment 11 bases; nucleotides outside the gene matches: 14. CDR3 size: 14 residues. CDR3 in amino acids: CASSRGRQGKLAFF. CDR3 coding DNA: TGTGCCAGCAGCCGCGGAAGACAGGGGAAGTTGGCTTTCTTT.

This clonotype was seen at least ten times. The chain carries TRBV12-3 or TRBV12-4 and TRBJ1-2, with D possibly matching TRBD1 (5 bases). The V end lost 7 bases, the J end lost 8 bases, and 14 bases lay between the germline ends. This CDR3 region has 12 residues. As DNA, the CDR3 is TGTGCCAGCACCTGGGGGGGAAGCGGCTACACCTTC. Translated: CASTWGGSGYTF.

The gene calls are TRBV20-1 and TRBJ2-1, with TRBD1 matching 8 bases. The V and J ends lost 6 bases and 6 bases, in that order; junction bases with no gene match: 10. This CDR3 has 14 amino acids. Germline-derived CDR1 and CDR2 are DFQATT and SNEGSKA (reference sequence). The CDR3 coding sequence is TGCAGTGCCCGGGACAGGTCGACTGGCAATGAGCAGTTCTTC. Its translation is CSARDRSTGNEQFF.

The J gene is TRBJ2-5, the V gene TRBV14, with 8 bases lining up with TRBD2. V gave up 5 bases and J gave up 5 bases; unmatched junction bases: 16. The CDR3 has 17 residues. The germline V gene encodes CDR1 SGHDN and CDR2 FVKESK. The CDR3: CASSERTSSIIRETQYF. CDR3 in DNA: TGTGCCAGCAGCGAACGGACTAGCTCCATCATTCGGGAGACCCAGTACTTC.

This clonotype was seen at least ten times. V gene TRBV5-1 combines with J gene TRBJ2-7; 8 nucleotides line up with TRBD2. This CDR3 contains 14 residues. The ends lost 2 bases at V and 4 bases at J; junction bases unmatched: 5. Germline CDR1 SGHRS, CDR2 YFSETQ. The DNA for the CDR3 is TGCGCCAGCAGCTTCGACGGGGGGGGATACGAGCAGTACGTC. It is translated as CASSFDGGGYEQYV.